Below, one T cell receptor beta chain is given with its context. Its antigen is as yet unknown. These data are taken from a study of cytomegalovirus exposure and HLA in healthy donors. Whole-study findings and limits: Testing in vitro showed a few CMV-associated chains specific for CMV antigens.

With 60 Vbeta and 13 Jbeta primers, the PCR was carried out. Repertoires were generated with immunoSEQ multiplex PCR, while TCRdb's copy carries only in-frame clones and drops some. The table includes 200,000 or so clones, about 78% detected once. CDR3 size: 16 residues. The V and J genes are TRBV21-1 and TRBJ1-1; the table's TRBD1 call for D was not verified on the DNA. TRBV21-1 is given as a pseudogene. This TCR was sampled from a woman aged 25 to 39 in good health and CMV-seronegative. The sequenced sample consisted of PBMCs. CDR3 coding DNA: TGTGCCAGCAGCAAAGAGGGGACAGGCCGGCAAACTGAAGCTTTCTTT. It encodes CASSKEGTGRQTEAFF.